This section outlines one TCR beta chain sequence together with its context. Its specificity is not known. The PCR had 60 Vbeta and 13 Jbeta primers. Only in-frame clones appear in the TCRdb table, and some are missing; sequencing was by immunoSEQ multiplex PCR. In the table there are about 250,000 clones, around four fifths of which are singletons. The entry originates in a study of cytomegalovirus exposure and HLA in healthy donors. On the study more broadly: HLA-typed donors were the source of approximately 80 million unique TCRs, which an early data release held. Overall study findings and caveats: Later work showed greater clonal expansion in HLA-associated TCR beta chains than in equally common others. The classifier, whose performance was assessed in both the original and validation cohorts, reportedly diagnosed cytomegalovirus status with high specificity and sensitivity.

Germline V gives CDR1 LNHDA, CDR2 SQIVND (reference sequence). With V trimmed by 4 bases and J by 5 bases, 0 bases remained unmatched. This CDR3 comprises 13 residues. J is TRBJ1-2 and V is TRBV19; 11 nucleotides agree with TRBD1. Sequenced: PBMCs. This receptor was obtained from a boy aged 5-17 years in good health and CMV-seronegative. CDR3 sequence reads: CASSRDRGYGYTF. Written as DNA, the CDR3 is TGTGCCAGTAGTAGGGACAGGGGGTATGGCTACACCTTC.